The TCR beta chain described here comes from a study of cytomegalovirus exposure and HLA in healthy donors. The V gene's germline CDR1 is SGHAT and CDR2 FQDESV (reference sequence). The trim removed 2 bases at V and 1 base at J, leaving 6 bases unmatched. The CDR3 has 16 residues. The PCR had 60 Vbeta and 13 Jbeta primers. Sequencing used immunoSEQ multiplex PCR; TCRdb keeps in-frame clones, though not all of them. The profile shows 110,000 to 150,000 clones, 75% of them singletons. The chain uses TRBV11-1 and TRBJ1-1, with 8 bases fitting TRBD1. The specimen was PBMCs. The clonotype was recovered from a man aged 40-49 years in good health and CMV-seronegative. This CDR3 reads CASSLRRGQGNTEAFF. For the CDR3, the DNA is TGTGCCAGCAGCTTACGTCGCGGACAGGGGAACACTGAAGCTTTCTTT.